The present entry profiles one T cell receptor (beta chain) with its context. This CDR3 region has 13 residues. Trimming stripped 1 base from V and 4 bases from J, with 7 bases between. The data stem from a study of control samples from healthy donors and cancer patients. Clones were read by immunoSEQ multiplex PCR, and TCRdb kept only the in-frame ones, dropping some. Of some 130,000 clones in the sample, approximately 90% are singletons; the top ten hold 2% to 2.5%. The sample was blood. The origin of this receptor is a woman aged 50 to 65 in good health. The chain couples TRBV12-3 or TRBV12-4 to TRBJ1-2, with D possibly TRBD1 on 5 matching bases. The CDR3 region is CASSLGGGYGYTF. CDR3 DNA: TGTGCCAGCAGTTTAGGGGGGGGCTATGGCTACACCTTC.